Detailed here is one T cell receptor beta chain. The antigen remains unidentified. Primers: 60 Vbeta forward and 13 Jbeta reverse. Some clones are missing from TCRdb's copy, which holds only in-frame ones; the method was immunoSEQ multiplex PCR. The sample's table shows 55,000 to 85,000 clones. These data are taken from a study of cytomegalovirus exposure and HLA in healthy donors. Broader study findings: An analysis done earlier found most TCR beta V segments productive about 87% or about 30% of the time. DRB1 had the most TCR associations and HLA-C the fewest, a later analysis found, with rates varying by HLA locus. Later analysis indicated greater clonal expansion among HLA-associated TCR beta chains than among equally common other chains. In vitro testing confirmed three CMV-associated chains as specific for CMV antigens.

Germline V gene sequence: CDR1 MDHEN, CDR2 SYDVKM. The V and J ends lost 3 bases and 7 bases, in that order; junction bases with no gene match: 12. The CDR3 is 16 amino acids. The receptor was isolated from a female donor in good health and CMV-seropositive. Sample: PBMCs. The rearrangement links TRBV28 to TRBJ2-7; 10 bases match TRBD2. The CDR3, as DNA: TGTGCCAGCAGTTTTCTAACTGGGACTAGCGTTGGGGAGCAGTACTTC. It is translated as CASSFLTGTSVGEQYF. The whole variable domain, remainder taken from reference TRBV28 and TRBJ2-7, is DVKVTQSSRYLVKRTGEKVFLECVQDMDHENMFWYRQDPGLGLRLIYFSYDVKMKEKGDIPEGYSVSREKKERFSLILESASTNQTSMYLCASSFLTGTSVGEQYFGPGTRLTVT.